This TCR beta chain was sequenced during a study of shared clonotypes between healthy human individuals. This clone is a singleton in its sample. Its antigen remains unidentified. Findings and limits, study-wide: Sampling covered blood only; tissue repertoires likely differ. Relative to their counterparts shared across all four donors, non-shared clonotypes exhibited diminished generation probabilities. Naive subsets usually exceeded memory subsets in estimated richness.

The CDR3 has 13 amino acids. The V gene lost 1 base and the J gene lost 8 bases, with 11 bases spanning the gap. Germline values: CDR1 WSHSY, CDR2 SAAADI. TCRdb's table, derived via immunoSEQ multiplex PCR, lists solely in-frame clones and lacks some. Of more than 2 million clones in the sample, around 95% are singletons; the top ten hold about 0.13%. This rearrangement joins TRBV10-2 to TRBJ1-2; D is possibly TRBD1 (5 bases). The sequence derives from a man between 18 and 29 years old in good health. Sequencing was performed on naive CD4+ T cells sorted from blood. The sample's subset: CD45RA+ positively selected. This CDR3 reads CASSEFREGGYTF. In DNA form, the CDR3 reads TGCGCCAGCAGTGAGTTCAGGGAAGGCGGCTACACCTTC.